One sample yielded the 30 T cell receptor beta chains listed below, sequenced in a study of CD8 T cells in ankylosing spondylitis. TCRdb redid the calling of the 5' RACE reads with MiXCR, one entry per CDR3 protein. The data contain under 250,000 distinct CDR3 sequences, roughly a tenth of them seen just once; the ten biggest clones take up about 3%. The material sequenced was blood, either unsorted or a sorted T cell fraction (not recorded which). The receptor source for this set is a male donor with ankylosing spondylitis or in good health (not recorded which).

V is TRBV10-2 and J is TRBJ1-4; D is uncertain. There are 14 residues in the CDR3. From germline, CDR1 is WSHSY and CDR2 SAAADI. Trimming left V 7 bases short and J 0 bases short, with 9 bases between. DNA of the CDR3: TGCGCCAGCAAATTTGCAGCAACTAATGAAAAACTGTTTTTT. This encodes CASKFAATNEKLFF.

This clonotype was observed at least ten times. V is TRBV7-6 and J is TRBJ2-3, with D possibly TRBD1 on 5 matching bases. CDR1 and CDR2 (germline): SGHVS, FNYEAQ. CDR3 length: 14 residues. V shed 1 base and J shed 3 bases, with 8 bases lying between them. CDR3 loop: CASSLEQGTDTQYF. In DNA form, the CDR3 reads TGTGCCAGCAGCTTAGAGCAGGGTACAGATACGCAGTATTTT.

The V gene is TRBV4-1, the J gene TRBJ1-2; D is ambiguous. V gave up 3 bases and J gave up 7 bases, with 18 bases separating them. Germline V CDR1 and CDR2: MGHRA, YSYEKL. This CDR3 has 15 amino acids. CDR3: CASSHQTADPGGYTF. CDR3 sequence (DNA): TGCGCCAGCAGCCACCAGACGGCGGATCCCGGTGGCTACACCTTC.

The CDR3 loop is CASSKTSGLPARQMNTGELFF. DNA of the CDR3: TGTGCCAGCAGCAAAACCTCGGGGCTTCCGGCACGACAGATGAACACCGGGGAGCTGTTTTTT. This chain joins TRBV21-1 and TRBJ2-2; TRBD1, the table's D call, lacks a check against the DNA. TRBV21-1 is a recognized pseudogene. CDR3 length: 21 residues.

This clonotype was seen many times. The chain employs TRBV12-3 or TRBV12-4 and TRBJ1-5; D remains ambiguous. V lost 3 bases and J 5 bases, leaving 5 bases between the germline ends. This CDR3 has 12 residues. In DNA form, the CDR3 reads TGTGCCAGCAGTTTGGGTCATCAGCCCCAGCATTTT. This translates into CASSLGHQPQHF.

This clonotype was seen more than once but under ten times. V usage is TRBV29-1 and J usage is TRBJ2-4; 9 bases fit TRBD2. The germline V gene has CDR1 SQVTM and CDR2 ANQGSEA. J lost 9 bases, V lost 6 bases, and 15 bases had no gene match. The length of the CDR3 is 15 residues. Written as DNA, the CDR3 is TGCAGCGTCGCATCCGCCTGGACTAGCGAGGGCATTCAGTACTTC. Translating gives CSVASAWTSEGIQYF.

This clonotype was recorded a few times. The genes are TRBV7-9 and TRBJ1-3; 9 nucleotides align to TRBD1. Germline lookup yields CDR1 SEHNR and CDR2 FQNEAQ (reference sequence). The V and J ends lost 5 bases and 3 bases, in that order; junction bases with no gene match: 5. This CDR3 comprises 15 residues. The CDR3 bases are TGTGCCAGCAGCCGCACAGGGGGCTTTGGAAACACCATATATTTT. Translated, it gives CASSRTGGFGNTIYF. The variable domain in full, with the rest retrieved from reference TRBV7-9 and TRBJ1-3, is DTGVSQNPRHKITKRGQNVTFRCDPISEHNRLYWYRQTLGQGPEFLTYFQNEAQLEKSRLLSDRFSAERPKGSFSTLEIQRTEQGDSAMYLCASSRTGGFGNTIYFGEGSWLTVV.

This clonotype was counted at least ten times. The chain combines TRBV6-6 with TRBJ2-1; D is unclear. Germline V lookup: CDR1 MNHNY, CDR2 SVGAGI (reference sequence). Trimming pared 4 bases from V and 11 bases from J, leaving 18 bases between. The CDR3 is 14 amino acids. CDR3 loop: CASSSPAPTKQQFF. The CDR3 nucleotides are TGTGCCAGCAGTTCTCCGGCACCCACAAAGCAGCAGTTCTTC.

There are many counts of this clonotype. This rearrangement joins TRBV30 to TRBJ2-1; D might be TRBD2 (6 bases). Trimming left V 4 bases short and J 0 bases short, with 13 bases between. CDR3 size: 15 residues. Germline V gene lookup returns CDR1 GTSNPN and CDR2 SVGIG (reference sequence). This CDR3 is CAWTSGLSSYNEQFF. In nucleotides, the CDR3 is TGTGCCTGGACCTCGGGACTGAGCTCCTACAATGAGCAGTTCTTC.

This clonotype was found many times. V gene TRBV4-2 combines with J gene TRBJ1-3; D is ambiguous. This CDR3 has 12 amino acids. CDR1 LGHNA and CDR2 YNFKEQ come from the germline V gene. Between the trimmed V and J ends, which lost 2 bases and 8 bases, there was a span of 7 bases. CDR3 bases: TGTGCCAGCAGCCAATGGGAAGACACCATATATTTT. Amino acid sequence: CASSQWEDTIYF.

This clonotype was counted at least ten times. The V gene is TRBV20-1, the J gene TRBJ2-3; the match to TRBD2 covers 11 bases. The CDR3 totals 16 residues. V was pared by 5 bases and J by 11 bases, with 18 bases of the junction left unmatched. The germline gives CDR1 DFQATT, CDR2 SNEGSKA (reference sequence). CDR3 bases: TGCAGTGCTCCCACTAAATCGGGACTAGCGGCTCAGAAGCAGTATTTT. Translated, it gives CSAPTKSGLAAQKQYF.

This clonotype showed up many times. This chain connects TRBV4-1 to TRBJ2-5, with D tentatively TRBD1 (6 bases). V was pared by 0 bases and J by 4 bases, with 21 bases between. From germline, CDR1 is MGHRA and CDR2 YSYEKL. The CDR3 totals 18 residues. The CDR3 spells CASSQDHMWGRSAETQYF. The CDR3 DNA sequence: TGCGCCAGCAGCCAAGACCATATGTGGGGGCGTTCAGCAGAGACCCAGTACTTC.

This clonotype was seen ten or more times. This chain joins TRBV5-1 and TRBJ1-2, with D possibly matching TRBD1 (6 bases). The CDR3 spans 14 residues. Trimming took off 4 bases at V and 4 bases at J, with 14 bases between the two ends. Germline values: CDR1 SGHRS, CDR2 YFSETQ. CDR3 residues: CASSPYRESYGYTF. The CDR3 DNA reads as TGCGCCAGCAGCCCCTACAGGGAGAGCTATGGCTACACCTTC.

The sample holds many counts of this clonotype. The genes are TRBV12-3 or TRBV12-4 and TRBJ2-1, with 10 bases fitting TRBD2. This CDR3 is 16 amino acids long. Losses at the gene ends were 3 bases for V and 12 bases for J; bases not matched to a gene: 14. The CDR3 DNA reads TGTGCCAGCAGTTTGGGGCGAGCGGGGGGGCACAAATCGCAGTTCTTC. Translated, it gives CASSLGRAGGHKSQFF.

This clonotype was seen ten or more times. The rearrangement uses TRBV30 and TRBJ2-5, with D uncertain. This CDR3 spans 12 amino acids. V lost 5 bases to trimming and J lost 3 bases, with 10 bases between them. Germline V gene data show CDR1 as GTSNPN and CDR2 as SVGIG (reference sequence). The CDR3, as DNA: TGTGCCTGGGGGCCTTACGAAGAGACCCAGTACTTC. Translated, it gives CAWGPYEETQYF. The full variable domain, with the rest looked up from reference TRBV30 and TRBJ2-5, is SQTIHQWPATLVQPVGSPLSLECTVEGTSNPNLYWYRQAAGRGLQLLFYSVGIGQISSEVPQNLSASRPQDRQFILSSKKLLLSDSGFYLCAWGPYEETQYFGPGTRLLVL.

This clonotype was counted between two and nine times. This chain uses TRBV12-3 or TRBV12-4 with TRBJ2-2; D uncertain. This CDR3 has 15 amino acids. The V end lost 3 bases, the J end lost 4 bases, and 12 bases lay between the germline ends. The CDR3 DNA sequence: TGTGCCAGCAGTTTTCCGGGTGGACGCACCGGGGAGCTGTTTTTT. Translation gives CASSFPGGRTGELFF.

There are many counts of this clonotype. This chain uses TRBV4-1 with TRBJ2-7; D gene uncertain. Germline values: CDR1 MGHRA, CDR2 YSYEKL. V dropped 0 bases and J dropped 0 bases, with 15 bases sitting between them. The CDR3 runs to 17 residues. CDR3 nucleotides: TGCGCCAGCAGCCAAGAATTCACGAGGCCCAGCTCCTACGAGCAGTACTTC. Translation gives CASSQEFTRPSSYEQYF.

The V call is TRBV14, the J call TRBJ2-1; tentatively, D is TRBD1 or TRBD2 (5 bases each). The V end was cut by 5 bases, the J end by 2 bases, with 10 bases between. The germline CDR1 and CDR2 sequences are SGHDN and FVKESK. The CDR3 runs to 14 residues. For the CDR3, the DNA is TGTGCCAGCAGCGAGGGGTTTCCCTACAATGAGCAGTTCTTC. Amino acids: CASSEGFPYNEQFF.

There are many counts of this clonotype. In DNA form, the CDR3 reads TGCAGTGCTAGAGATATTGGCAGGGGAATGGAGAATCAGCCCCAGCATTTT. Its protein product is CSARDIGRGMENQPQHF. The chain recombines TRBV20-1 with TRBJ1-5; D is perhaps TRBD1 (6 bases). CDR1 DFQATT and CDR2 SNEGSKA come from the germline V gene (reference sequence). CDR3 length: 17 amino acids. Trimming stripped 0 bases from V and 4 bases from J, with 19 bases between.

This clonotype was counted at least ten times. The chain uses TRBV7-2 and TRBJ2-1; the D is unclear. This CDR3 contains 11 residues. Germline loops: CDR1 SGHTA, CDR2 FQGNSA. V lost 3 bases and J lost 10, with 7 bases in between. CDR3 sequence reads: CASSFGMEQFF. CDR3 nucleotide sequence: TGTGCCAGCAGCTTCGGCATGGAGCAGTTCTTC.

V usage is TRBV7-9 and J usage is TRBJ2-7; 7 bases line up with TRBD1. This CDR3 is built from 14 residues. Germline V gives CDR1 SEHNR, CDR2 FQNEAQ (reference sequence). Trimming at V came to 4 bases and at J to 3 bases, leaving 6 bases not matched to a gene. The CDR3 region is CASSWRGGFYEQYF. Here the CDR3 DNA reads TGTGCCAGCAGCTGGAGAGGGGGCTTCTACGAGCAGTACTTC. Full variable domain (missing parts from reference TRBV7-9 and TRBJ2-7): DTGVSQNPRHKITKRGQNVTFRCDPISEHNRLYWYRQTLGQGPEFLTYFQNEAQLEKSRLLSDRFSAERPKGSFSTLEIQRTEQGDSAMYLCASSWRGGFYEQYFGPGTRLTVT.

About this clonotype: This may be a read error, as it is one base from a much larger clone. The chain employs TRBV4-1 and TRBJ2-2; D unresolved. The germline V gene encodes CDR1 MGHRA and CDR2 YSYEKL. There are 17 residues in the CDR3. The CDR3 DNA reads TGCTCCAGCAGCCAAGATAGCTCGGCGGAGAACACCGGGGAGCTGTTTTTT. Translation gives CSSSQDSSAENTGELFF.

This clonotype was seen repeatedly, ten times or more. The chain joins TRBV4-1 to TRBJ1-5; no clear D gene. CDR1 is MGHRA and CDR2 is YSYEKL in the germline V gene. V was clipped by 0 bases and J by 5 bases, with 11 bases between them. The CDR3 loop spans 15 amino acids. As DNA, the CDR3 is TGCGCCAGCAGCCAAGATGGCTCGAGGGATCAGCCCCAGCATTTT. It specifies CASSQDGSRDQPQHF.

The chain uses TRBV20-1 and TRBJ1-6; D not certain. CDR1 DFQATT and CDR2 SNEGSKA come from the germline V gene (reference sequence). The CDR3 length is 13 residues. Trimming took 3 bases from V and 4 from J, leaving 7 bases between them. The chain's CDR3 is CSASPGYNSPLHF. CDR3 coding DNA: TGCAGTGCTAGTCCCGGGTATAATTCACCCCTCCACTTT.

This clonotype has at least ten counts. This chain links TRBV4-1 with TRBJ2-7; no reliable D call. The V gene's germline CDR1 is MGHRA and CDR2 YSYEKL. The CDR3 loop spans 14 amino acids. The V end was cut by 6 bases, the J end by 0 bases, with 12 bases between. In DNA, the CDR3 is TGCGCCAGCAGTGCGGCTCGGAGCTCCTACGAGCAGTACTTC. Its protein product is CASSAARSSYEQYF.

This clonotype was recorded at least ten times. The chain joins TRBV6-4 to TRBJ2-1; D is tentatively TRBD1 or TRBD2 (5 bases each). The CDR3 is 15 amino acids. Germline CDR1 reads MRHNA; CDR2 reads SNTAGT. V lost 3 bases to trimming and J lost 0 bases, with 9 bases between them. The DNA for the CDR3 is TGTGCCAGCAGTGATGAGGGGAGCTCCTACAATGAGCAGTTCTTC. It translates to CASSDEGSSYNEQFF.

There are many counts of this clonotype. The rearrangement joins TRBV5-6 to TRBJ1-5; D is ambiguous. The V gene lost 0 bases and the J gene lost 0 bases, with 7 bases spanning the gap. The CDR3 extends over 15 amino acids. Looked up from germline, CDR1 is SGHDT and CDR2 is YYEEEE. The DNA of the CDR3 is TGTGCCAGCAGCTTGGGGTCTAATAGCAATCAGCCCCAGCATTTT. Protein product: CASSLGSNSNQPQHF.

This clonotype was seen many times. The rearrangement links TRBV5-1 to TRBJ2-1, with 8 bases matching TRBD2. Per the germline V gene, CDR1 is SGHRS and CDR2 is YFSETQ. This CDR3 spans 15 amino acids. The V segment lost 0 bases and the J segment 9 bases; nucleotides outside the gene matches: 8. The CDR3 protein is CASSLDQRGLIEQFF. CDR3 nucleotides: TGCGCCAGCAGCTTGGACCAGCGGGGGCTAATTGAGCAGTTCTTC.

In its sample, this clonotype was seen a few times. The V gene is TRBV7-9, the J gene TRBJ2-7, with a weak D call TRBD1 (6 bases). Between the trimmed V and J ends, which lost 4 bases and 2 bases, there was a span of 12 bases. Germline loops: CDR1 SEHNR, CDR2 FQNEAQ (reference sequence). CDR3 length equals 14 residues. CDR3 protein: CASSSQAGAYEQYF. The CDR3 nucleotides are TGTGCCAGCAGCTCTCAAGCAGGGGCCTACGAGCAGTACTTC.

This clonotype was found many times. The chain recombines TRBV20-1 with TRBJ1-1, with a tentative D call TRBD1 (6 bases). The CDR3 spans 14 residues. V lost 1 base to trimming and J lost 5 bases, with 14 bases between them. CDR1 is DFQATT and CDR2 is SNEGSKA in the germline V gene (reference sequence). In DNA form, the CDR3 reads TGCAGTGCTAGAGGTGCACAGGGAGGGACTGAAGCTTTCTTT. Translating gives CSARGAQGGTEAFF.